This T cell receptor beta chain was sequenced in a study of tumor-infiltrating lymphocytes in localized non-small cell lung cancer. Study-wide context: Some samples were collected after neoadjuvant chemotherapy; smokers, never-smokers and several histologies were included. Regarding the study as a whole: TCR sequencing covered a subset of patients with enough tissue.

Only in-frame clones appear in the TCRdb table, and some are missing; sequencing was by immunoSEQ multiplex PCR. The sample holds more than 7,500 clones, about 80% seen once. Trimming at V came to 0 bases and at J to 5 bases, leaving 9 bases not matched to a gene. This CDR3 is built from 17 residues. Germline values: CDR1 SGHRS, CDR2 YFSETQ. To note about this clone: Its matching antigen is unknown.

The chain has TRBV5-1 and TRBJ2-3; 10 bases are a match to TRBD2. The sequencing input was uninvolved lung tissue not adjacent to the tumor. The TCR was taken from a human donor with non-small cell lung cancer. CDR3: CASSLGRSGGAGDTQYF. The CDR3 DNA sequence: TGCGCCAGCAGCTTGGGGCGAAGCGGGGGGGCGGGAGATACGCAGTATTTT.